One sample yielded the 22 T cell receptor beta chains listed below, sequenced in a study of cytomegalovirus exposure and HLA in healthy donors. Vbeta (60) and Jbeta (13) primers were used in the PCR. The table came from immunoSEQ multiplex PCR; TCRdb's copy has only in-frame clones and leaves some out. This table has about 160,000 clones, 65% to 90% appearing once. The sample comprised PBMCs. The receptors were gathered from a man aged 50 or older in good health and CMV-seropositive.

The genes are TRBV7-9 and TRBJ2-5; no reliable D call. CDR1 is SEHNR and CDR2 is FQNEAQ in the germline V gene (reference sequence). The CDR3 runs to 12 residues. Trimming took off 2 bases at V and 11 bases at J, with 12 bases between the two ends. DNA of the CDR3: TGTGCCAGCAGCTTACGCAACAGTGAGCAGTACTTC. It specifies CASSLRNSEQYF.

V gene TRBV27 combines with J gene TRBJ2-5; 12 bases line up with TRBD2. The assigned J gene may be wrong: the sequence end matches TRBJ2-7 better. CDR1 and CDR2 (germline): MNHEY, SMNVEV (reference sequence). The CDR3 consists of 18 residues. This chain's CDR3 is CASSPRLAGVGPPYEQYF. The CDR3 DNA is TGTGCCAGCAGCCCCCGACTAGCGGGAGTCGGCCCCCCCTACGAGCAGTACTTC.

The CDR3 nucleotides read TGTGCCAGCAGAGGAACCCGGGGTGAAAAACTGTTTTTT. Its translation is CASRGTRGEKLFF. V gene TRBV6-1 combines with J gene TRBJ1-4; D is unclear. The germline V gene encodes CDR1 MNHNS and CDR2 SASEGT. The CDR3 consists of 13 residues. Between the trimmed V and J ends, which lost 6 bases and 7 bases, there was a span of 12 bases.

V usage is TRBV18 and J usage is TRBJ1-1, with 10 bases identical to TRBD1. Germline assignment: CDR1 KGHSH and CDR2 LQKENI. Trimming removed 3 bases from V and 6 bases from J; junction bases left unmatched: 10. This CDR3 spans 16 amino acids. This chain's CDR3 is CASSPRTGTGVPEAFF. Here the CDR3 DNA reads TGTGCCAGCTCACCGCGAACCGGGACAGGGGTTCCTGAAGCTTTCTTT.

The chain joins TRBV5-1 to TRBJ2-3, with 8 bases matching TRBD1. CDR1 and CDR2 from the germline V gene are SGHRS and YFSETQ. The CDR3 is 14 amino acids. The V gene end was trimmed by 4 bases and the J gene end by 4 bases; junction bases not matched to a gene: 5. CDR3 DNA sequence: TGCGCCAGCAGCGGGTCAGGGGGCGCAGATACGCAGTATTTT. Translated: CASSGSGGADTQYF.

V and J are TRBV5-6 and TRBJ1-1; unclear D gene. This CDR3 is built from 13 residues. Germline V gene lookup returns CDR1 SGHDT and CDR2 YYEEEE. Trimming took 2 bases from V and 0 from J, leaving 5 bases between them. The CDR3 coding sequence is TGTGCCAGCAGCTTCCAGGTGAACACTGAAGCTTTCTTT. Its translation is CASSFQVNTEAFF.

This clone was detected once. This chain joins TRBV7-2 and TRBJ2-3, with a tentative D call TRBD1 (5 bases). Trimming stripped 4 bases from V and 1 base from J, with 9 bases between. CDR3 size: 14 residues. Germline V CDR1 and CDR2: SGHTA, FQGNSA. Here the CDR3 reads CASSSQARTDTQYF. In DNA, the CDR3 is TGTGCCAGCAGCTCACAGGCGCGCACAGATACGCAGTATTTT. The full variable domain, with the rest looked up from reference TRBV7-2 and TRBJ2-3, is GAGVSQSPSNKVTEKGKDVELRCDPISGHTALYWYRQSLGQGLEFLIYFQGNSAPDKSGLPSDRFSAERTGGSVSTLTIQRTQQEDSAVYLCASSSQARTDTQYFGPGTRLTVL.

A single count supports this clone. The genes are TRBV27 and TRBJ2-3; weak D call: TRBD2 (6 bases). CDR1 and CDR2 from the germline V gene are MNHEY and SMNVEV (reference sequence). The CDR3 is 16 residues long. The V end lost 2 bases, the J end lost 6 bases, and 18 bases lay between the germline ends. The CDR3 region is CASSLGGPVDWDTQYF. The CDR3, as DNA: TGTGCCAGCAGTTTAGGAGGGCCGGTCGATTGGGATACGCAGTATTTT.

This chain uses TRBV15 with TRBJ2-1, with no clear D. This CDR3 comprises 12 residues. With 0 bases removed from V and 12 bases from J, the gap between germline ends came to 9 bases. Germline CDR1 and CDR2: LNHNV and YYDKDF (reference sequence). The chain's CDR3 is CATSRDLVVQFF. The CDR3 DNA reads as TGTGCCACCAGCAGAGATCTAGTGGTGCAGTTCTTC.

This clone was recorded at least ten times. Other DNA sequences from this sample encode an identical CDR3 as well. V is TRBV6-1 and J is TRBJ2-7; D ambiguous. CDR1 is MNHNS, CDR2 SASEGT, per germline. The length of the CDR3 is 14 residues. Deletions cut 0 bases from V and 0 bases from J, with 6 bases between. Here the CDR3 reads CASSEAPSSYEQYF. The CDR3 DNA is TGTGCCAGCAGTGAAGCCCCGAGCTCCTACGAGCAGTACTTC.

This clone has a single count. V usage is TRBV6-4 and J usage is TRBJ2-5, with D perhaps matching TRBD2 (5 bases). With 8 bases removed from V and 4 bases from J, the gap between germline ends came to 14 bases. The CDR3 contains 13 residues. Germline CDR1 is MRHNA and CDR2 is SNTAGT. This chain's CDR3 is CASSRTPGETQYF. For the CDR3, the DNA is TGTGCCAGCTCAAGGACTCCAGGAGAGACCCAGTACTTC.

The chain is built from TRBV2 and TRBJ2-1; 12 bases line up with TRBD2. The junction had 8 bases not matched to a gene; V was cut back by 4 bases and J by 4 bases. The germline V gene has CDR1 SNHLY and CDR2 FYNNEI. The CDR3 runs 17 residues. CDR3 coding DNA: TGTGCCAGCAGTGTCGAGACTAGCGGGGGCTGGTACAATGAGCAGTTCTTC. Encoded protein: CASSVETSGGWYNEQFF.

This clone has only a few counts. This chain joins TRBV19 and TRBJ1-1, with 10 bases identical to TRBD1. Germline trimming cut 7 bases from V and 5 bases from J; bases unmatched to any gene: 10. CDR1 and CDR2 from the germline V gene are LNHDA and SQIVND (reference sequence). The CDR3 totals 15 residues. In nucleotides, the CDR3 is TGTGCCAGTACAAAATCCGGGACAGGGGAAACTGAAGCTTTCTTT. Protein: CASTKSGTGETEAFF.

CDR3 loop: CSVEGPPSGANEQFF. Here the CDR3 DNA reads TGCAGCGTTGAGGGTCCCCCTAGCGGCGCTAATGAGCAGTTCTTC. The chain combines TRBV29-1 with TRBJ2-1; the match to TRBD2 covers 7 bases. The CDR3 length is 15 residues. The germline V gene encodes CDR1 SQVTM and CDR2 ANQGSEA. V lost 3 bases to trimming and J lost 7 bases; unmatched junction nucleotides: 12.

V gene TRBV7-9 combines with J gene TRBJ1-2; a possible D gene is TRBD1 (5 bases). V gave up 1 base and J gave up 2 bases, with 14 bases separating them. This CDR3 contains 16 residues. Germline V gene data show CDR1 as SEHNR and CDR2 as FQNEAQ (reference sequence). CDR3 residues: CASSLGGGLSNYGYTF. The CDR3 DNA sequence: TGTGCCAGCAGCTTAGGGGGCGGTCTGTCAAACTATGGCTACACCTTC.

The chain is built from TRBV7-2 and TRBJ1-5; a possible D gene is TRBD1 (6 bases). Between the trimmed V and J ends, which lost 0 bases and 0 bases, there was a span of 6 bases. Germline CDR1 reads SGHTA; CDR2 reads FQGNSA. This CDR3 contains 15 residues. The DNA for the CDR3 is TGTGCCAGCAGCTTAGCGACAGGTAGCAATCAGCCCCAGCATTTT. This encodes CASSLATGSNQPQHF.

The chain joins TRBV18 to TRBJ1-1, with D uncertain. Trimming cost V 2 bases and J 3 bases, with 16 bases left between them. CDR1 is KGHSH and CDR2 is LQKENI in the germline V gene. The CDR3 is made up of 16 amino acids. The DNA for the CDR3 is TGTGCCAGCTCACCAGGAAGAAATATGGGAGACACTGAAGCTTTCTTT. Translated, it gives CASSPGRNMGDTEAFF.

The chain employs TRBV4-2 and TRBJ2-5, with TRBD2 as a possible D gene (5 bases). The CDR3 is 16 amino acids. V lost 3 bases, J lost 5 bases, and 19 bases lay in between. Per germline, CDR1 LGHNA and CDR2 YNFKEQ. As DNA, the CDR3 is TGTGCCAGCAGCCAGACGGCTTTTAGTAGGGAGGAGACCCAGTACTTC. Translated: CASSQTAFSREETQYF.

V usage is TRBV2 and J usage is TRBJ1-1, with a tentative D call TRBD1 (6 bases). V gave up 2 bases and J gave up 11 bases, with 12 bases separating them. The CDR3 consists of 12 residues. The germline gives CDR1 SNHLY, CDR2 FYNNEI. The CDR3 nucleotides read TGTGCCAGCAGTGAACAGACAGGCTATGCTTTCTTT. It yields the protein CASSEQTGYAFF.

V usage is TRBV5-5 and J usage is TRBJ1-1, with D uncertain. V gave up 6 bases and J gave up 4 bases, with 19 bases separating them. The CDR3 extends over 15 amino acids. Germline values: CDR1 SGHKS, CDR2 YYEKEE (reference sequence). The CDR3 sequence: CASTYLGEPPTEAFF. The DNA of the CDR3 is TGTGCCAGCACCTACCTGGGCGAGCCCCCCACTGAAGCTTTCTTT.

Turning to this clone: The sample carries other DNA sequences with the same CDR3. The chain uses TRBV28 and TRBJ2-7; the D gene is possibly TRBD1 (6 bases). With 5 bases removed from V and 2 bases from J, the gap between germline ends came to 10 bases. In germline, CDR1 is MDHEN, CDR2 SYDVKM. CDR3 length equals 13 residues. The CDR3 DNA is TGTGCCAGCAGTGAGGACAGAGCCTACGAGCAGTACTTC. It codes for CASSEDRAYEQYF.

The genes are TRBV6-6 and TRBJ1-2; TRBD1 matches at 7 bases. The CDR3 is made up of 12 amino acids. The junction had 4 bases not matched to a gene; V was cut back by 10 bases and J by 2 bases. From germline, CDR1 is MNHNY and CDR2 SVGAGI (reference sequence). CDR3 in DNA: TGTGCCACAGACAGGGTCAACTATGGCTACACCTTC. Amino acid sequence: CATDRVNYGYTF.